Below, 19 T cell receptor beta chains from the same sample are listed, as sequenced in a study of CD8 T cells in ankylosing spondylitis (dated by TCRdb to about 2017). Results and caveats for the whole study, not just this receptor: A TCR beta motif of several highly homologous amino acid variants appeared characteristic of blood from ankylosing spondylitis patients.

These TCRs are of unknown antigen specificity. The library was made by 5' RACE. Sequencing instrument: Illumina HiSeq 2500. Through fastp at Q25 and MiXCR, TCRdb rebuilt clones from the public reads, retaining in-frame beta chains. Each CDR3 protein gets just one entry, which takes the most common genes and DNA from the rows behind it. The sample table holds 750,000 to 850,000 distinct CDR3 sequences, of which 12% were seen once. Around 0.51% of the sample is in the top ten clones. Sequencing used blood, either unsorted or a sorted T cell fraction (not recorded which). These receptor sequences come from a male donor with ankylosing spondylitis.

The rearrangement joins TRBV19 to TRBJ1-5, with D uncertain. The germline V gene has CDR1 LNHDA and CDR2 SQIVND (reference sequence). This CDR3 is built from 13 residues. The germline V and J ends were trimmed by 3 bases and 7 bases, with 10 bases remaining between them. This chain's CDR3 is CASSIRREQPQHF. Here the CDR3 DNA reads TGTGCCAGTAGTATTAGGAGGGAGCAGCCCCAGCATTTT.

Ten or more counts support this clonotype. The J gene is TRBJ1-1, the V gene TRBV20-1, with D tentatively TRBD1 (5 bases). The CDR3 runs 13 residues. The V end was cut by 5 bases, the J end by 1 base, with 11 bases between. The germline gives CDR1 DFQATT, CDR2 SNEGSKA (reference sequence). The CDR3 nucleotides are TGCAGTGCTGCCGGGACGGGGAACACTGAAGCTTTCTTT. This gives the protein CSAAGTGNTEAFF.

This clonotype was seen a handful of times. The CDR3 DNA follows: TGCGCCAGCAGCCCCCCTGGGGGACATGGCTACACCTTC. Translated, it gives CASSPPGGHGYTF. This chain connects TRBV5-1 to TRBJ1-2, with D tentatively TRBD1 (5 bases). The CDR3 runs to 13 residues. CDR1 and CDR2 from the germline V gene are SGHRS and YFSETQ. The germline V and J ends were trimmed by 4 bases and 6 bases, with 13 bases remaining between them.

The table lists this clonotype with a few counts. V usage is TRBV11-1 and J usage is TRBJ2-3; TRBD2 aligns across 13 bases. After removal of 2 bases from V and 6 bases from J, the junction contained 11 bases not matched to a gene. CDR1 is SGHAT and CDR2 is FQDESV in the germline V gene (reference sequence). The CDR3 runs 18 residues. CDR3 DNA sequence: TGTGCCAGCAGCTTATATGTACTAGCGGGAGGGCCCTCGGATACGCAGTATTTT. The encoded protein is CASSLYVLAGGPSDTQYF.

This sequence joins TRBV6-4 and TRBJ1-6; 7 bases agree with TRBD1. Trimming cost V 0 bases and J 7 bases; bases outside gene matches: 3. Germline CDR1 is MRHNA and CDR2 is SNTAGT. The CDR3 covers 15 residues. The CDR3 nucleotides read TGTGCCAGCAGTGACTCTCGCAGGGGGAATTCACCCCTCCACTTT. Translation gives CASSDSRRGNSPLHF.

This clonotype was picked up many times. This chain links TRBV28 with TRBJ2-7; 8 bases map to TRBD2. The germline gives CDR1 MDHEN, CDR2 SYDVKM. The V and J ends lost 5 bases and 12 bases, in that order; junction bases with no gene match: 12. The CDR3 totals 13 residues. The CDR3 sequence: CASSGGRGVWWYF. As DNA, the CDR3 is TGTGCCAGCAGTGGAGGGCGGGGGGTATGGTGGTACTTC.

The count of this clonotype is one. The V gene is TRBV6-1, the J gene TRBJ2-6, with a possible D match to TRBD2 (5 bases). The CDR3 length is 16 residues. CDR1 is MNHNS and CDR2 is SASEGT in the germline V gene. V lost 5 bases to trimming and J lost 0 bases, with 11 bases between them. CDR3 bases: TGTGCCAGCAGTCGGACTTTCAGCTCTGGGGCCAACGTCCTGACTTTC. Protein: CASSRTFSSGANVLTF.

Remarks on this clonotype: The DNA is omitted, as the CDR3 cannot be located on it reliably, and the CDR3 follows TCRdb's listing. The rearrangement links TRBV5-1 to TRBJ2-2. Per the germline V gene, CDR1 is SGHRS and CDR2 is YFSETQ. 15 amino acids form the CDR3, both terminal residues included. The CDR3 protein is CASSLAVHTGELFFF.

CDR3 sequence (DNA): TGTGCTAGTGGTTTGGTACTCTCGGGACAGTCCTACAATGAGCAGTTCTTC. Translating it yields CASGLVLSGQSYNEQFF. The chain employs TRBV12-5 and TRBJ2-1, with 7 bases lining up with TRBD1. Germline CDR1 and CDR2: LGHNT and FRNRAP. The V gene end was trimmed by 0 bases and the J gene end by 1 base; junction bases not matched to a gene: 6. CDR3 length equals 17 residues. The entire variable domain, with the rest obtained from reference TRBV12-5 and TRBJ2-1, is as follows: DARVTQTPRHKVTEMGQEVTMRCQPILGHNTVFWYRQTMMQGLELLAYFRNRAPLDDSGMPKDRFSAEMPDATLATLKIQPSEPRDSAVYFCASGLVLSGQSYNEQFFGPGTRLTVL.

The chain carries TRBV12-3 or TRBV12-4 and TRBJ1-1, with 8 bases lining up with TRBD1. This CDR3 contains 13 residues. V lost 6 bases and J lost 8; bases outside the gene matches: 8. In nucleotides, the CDR3 is TGTGCCAGCAGGGCGACAGGGGTGGCGGAAGCTTTCTTT. As protein: CASRATGVAEAFF.

For this clonotype: This could be a read error, since a much larger clone is one nucleotide away. The CDR3 end shows no conserved phenylalanine or tryptophan, and so a read error is likely. This chain uses TRBV5-1 with TRBJ2-1; 9 bases align to TRBD1. The trim removed 4 bases at V and 4 bases at J, leaving 6 bases unmatched. The CDR3 consists of 15 residues. Germline V gene sequence: CDR1 SGHRS, CDR2 YFSETQ. The CDR3 nucleotides read TGCGCCAGCAGCCAGGGACAGGGTTCTTACAATGAGCAGTTCTCC. This encodes CASSQGQGSYNEQFS.

This clonotype has more than one count but fewer than ten. V and J are TRBV20-1 and TRBJ1-1, with D possibly being TRBD1 (5 bases). CDR3 length equals 13 residues. Per the germline V gene, CDR1 is DFQATT and CDR2 is SNEGSKA (reference sequence). The CDR3: CRLRDPKNTEAFF. The CDR3 DNA sequence: TGCAGACTCCGGGACCCTAAGAACACTGAAGCTTTCTTT.

The chain uses TRBV6-5 and TRBJ1-2; tentative D call: TRBD1 (6 bases). Germline CDR1 and CDR2: MNHEY and SVGAGI. The CDR3 is made up of 12 amino acids. The V end lost 7 bases, the J end lost 4 bases, and 10 bases lay between the germline ends. The CDR3 is CASTQGTYGYTF. DNA of the CDR3: TGTGCCAGCACCCAGGGGACCTATGGCTACACCTTC.

This clonotype was observed a few times. V and J are TRBV7-2 and TRBJ2-7, with a possible D match to TRBD1 (5 bases). The V end lost 5 bases, the J end lost 3 bases, and 14 bases lay between the germline ends. The CDR3 totals 14 residues. The V gene's germline CDR1 is SGHTA and CDR2 FQGNSA. For the CDR3, the DNA is TGTGCCAGCAGCCATAGGGGCCAGCTCTACGAGCAGTACTTC. This encodes CASSHRGQLYEQYF.

The chain has TRBV29-1 and TRBJ2-5, with a weak D call TRBD1 (6 bases). The length of the CDR3 is 15 residues. The V gene lost 4 bases and the J gene lost 1 base, with 16 bases spanning the gap. From germline, CDR1 is SQVTM and CDR2 ANQGSEA. Here the CDR3 reads CSVVVLDSPQETQYF. The DNA for the CDR3 is TGCAGCGTTGTGGTTCTGGACAGCCCCCAAGAGACCCAGTACTTC.

This clonotype was detected only a few times. The chain joins TRBV20-1 to TRBJ2-1; 10 bases match TRBD2. The CDR3 runs 15 residues. Germline loops: CDR1 DFQATT, CDR2 SNEGSKA (reference sequence). V lost 2 bases, J lost 5 bases, and 6 bases stayed unmatched. CDR3 nucleotides: TGCAGTGCTAGAAGCCTAGCGGGAGTGAACAATGAGCAGTTCTTC. Its translation: CSARSLAGVNNEQFF.

This clonotype was observed a handful of times. The rearrangement uses TRBV30 and TRBJ1-2, with no clear D. Trimming cost V 4 bases and J 4 bases, with 10 bases left between them. The CDR3 is 12 amino acids. Germline V CDR1 and CDR2: GTSNPN, SVGIG (reference sequence). The CDR3 bases are TGTGCCTGGAAGATAGTTAGCTATGGCTACACCTTC. Encoded protein: CAWKIVSYGYTF.

This clonotype was counted between two and nine times. This chain joins TRBV11-1 and TRBJ2-1; TRBD2 matches 16 bases. Germline CDR1 SGHAT, CDR2 FQDESV (reference sequence). Trimming took 4 bases from V and 0 from J; bases not matched to a gene: 9. The CDR3 has 20 amino acids. The CDR3 loop is CASSSRTGLAGGGSYNEQFF. The CDR3 DNA follows: TGTGCCAGCAGCTCCCGGACGGGACTAGCGGGGGGGGGCTCCTACAATGAGCAGTTCTTC.

This clonotype has more than one count but fewer than ten. The chain carries TRBV4-3 and TRBJ1-4, with 7 bases aligning to TRBD1. V trimming: 5 bases; J trimming: 8 bases; junction bases outside the gene matches: 8. Germline CDR1 and CDR2: LGHNA and YSLEER. The CDR3 sequence is 14 residues long. The CDR3 sequence is CASSTRTGGEKLFF. CDR3 in DNA: TGCGCCAGCAGCACCCGGACAGGTGGAGAAAAACTGTTTTTT.